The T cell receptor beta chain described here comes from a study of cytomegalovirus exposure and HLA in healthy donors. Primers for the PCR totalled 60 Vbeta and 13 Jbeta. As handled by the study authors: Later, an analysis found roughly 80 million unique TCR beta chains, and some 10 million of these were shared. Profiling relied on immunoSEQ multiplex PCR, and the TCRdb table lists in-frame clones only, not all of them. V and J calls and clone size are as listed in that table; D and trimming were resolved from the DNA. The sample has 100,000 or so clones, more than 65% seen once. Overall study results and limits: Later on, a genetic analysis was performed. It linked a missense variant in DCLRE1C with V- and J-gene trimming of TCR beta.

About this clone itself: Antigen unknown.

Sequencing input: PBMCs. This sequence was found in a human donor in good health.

The DNA for the CDR3 is TGTGCCAGCTCGGCAGGGGATCAGCCCCAGCATTTT. It encodes CASSAGDQPQHF. The rearrangement links TRBV18 to TRBJ1-5; weak D call: TRBD1 (6 bases). From germline, CDR1 is KGHSH and CDR2 LQKENI. Trimming shortened V by 6 bases and J by 5 bases, and 8 bases separated the two germline ends. This CDR3 has 12 amino acids. Combining the CDR3 with reference TRBV18 and TRBJ1-5 gives the whole variable domain NAGVMQNPRHLVRRRGQEARLRCSPMKGHSHVYWYRQLPEEGLKFMVYLQKENIIDESGMPKERFSAEFPKEGPSILRIQQVVRGDSAAYFCASSAGDQPQHFGDGTRLSIL.